A selection of T cell receptor beta chains follows, all from one sample in a study of early T cells in non-severe SARS-CoV-2 infection. TCRdb reprocessed the 5' RACE reads via MiXCR and lists one record per CDR3 protein. The sample holds over 50,000 distinct CDR3 sequences, under 8.5% seen once. Input material: whole blood. The origin of the receptors is an adult who was a healthcare worker with PCR-confirmed SARS-CoV-2 infection or an uninfected control (not recorded which). Each CDR3 is given with its conserved first and last residue. The D gene is left open where the match is weak. Only some rows state a clone size, as once, few, many or a class for expanded clones.

j_call clone_size d_call v_call cdr3_nt cdr3_aa
TRBJ1-5 - - TRBV11-2 TGTGCCAGCAGCTTCGGTCGGATGGATTTGTTTGGACAGCCCCAGCATTTT CASSFGRMDLFGQPQHF
TRBJ2-2 few - TRBV5-8 TGTGCCAGCAACCCAGGCGGGGAGCCGTTTTTT CASNPGGEPFF
TRBJ1-6 many - TRBV6-5 TGTGCCAGCAGTTACTCAGGGGGAAGGAGATCACCCCTCCACTTT CASSYSGGRRSPLHF
TRBJ1-2 few - TRBV5-1 TGCGCCAGCAGCTTGGATGGCGCAGGAATCTATGGCTACACCTTC CASSLDGAGIYGYTF
TRBJ2-2 many - TRBV7-2 TGTGCCAGCAGCTTAAGGCCCTACTGGACTATCCGTAACACCGGGGAGCTGTTTTTT CASSLRPYWTIRNTGELFF
TRBJ2-1 - - TRBV21-1 TGTGTCACAGCCAAGTTTAGGTCAGCGGGAGGAGGGAGCAATGAGCAGTTCTTC CVTAKFRSAGGGSNEQFF
TRBJ2-7 - - TRBV11-1 TGTGCCAGCAGCTTGGAAGGACGTTGGGACGAGCAGTACTTC CASSLEGRWDEQYF
TRBJ1-1 - - TRBV7-3 TGTGCCAGCAGCTTACTGGCGAACACTGAAGCTTTCTTT CASSLLANTEAFF
TRBJ2-2 few TRBD2 TRBV6-5 TGTGCCAGCAAGATGACTAGCTACAGCGGGGAGCTGTTTTTT CASKMTSYSGELFF
TRBJ1-6 few - TRBV27 TGTGCCAGCAGTACCGTGGGGAATTCACCCCTCCACTTT CASSTVGNSPLHF